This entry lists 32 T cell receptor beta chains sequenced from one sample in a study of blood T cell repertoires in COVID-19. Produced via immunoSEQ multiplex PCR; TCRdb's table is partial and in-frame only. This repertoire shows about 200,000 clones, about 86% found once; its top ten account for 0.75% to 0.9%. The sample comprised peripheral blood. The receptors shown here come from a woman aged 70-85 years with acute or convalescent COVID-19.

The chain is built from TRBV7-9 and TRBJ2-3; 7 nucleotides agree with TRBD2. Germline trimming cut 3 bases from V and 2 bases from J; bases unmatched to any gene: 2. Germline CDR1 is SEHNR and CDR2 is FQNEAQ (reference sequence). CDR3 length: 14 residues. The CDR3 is CASSFLAVTDTQYF. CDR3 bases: TGTGCCAGCAGCTTCCTAGCGGTCACAGATACGCAGTATTTT.

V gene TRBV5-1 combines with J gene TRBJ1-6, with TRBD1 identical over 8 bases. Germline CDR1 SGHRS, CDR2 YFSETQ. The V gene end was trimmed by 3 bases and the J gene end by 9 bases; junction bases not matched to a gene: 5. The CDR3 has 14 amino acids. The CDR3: CASSSQGEISPLHF. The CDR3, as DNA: TGCGCCAGCAGCTCACAGGGGGAGATTTCACCCCTCCACTTT.

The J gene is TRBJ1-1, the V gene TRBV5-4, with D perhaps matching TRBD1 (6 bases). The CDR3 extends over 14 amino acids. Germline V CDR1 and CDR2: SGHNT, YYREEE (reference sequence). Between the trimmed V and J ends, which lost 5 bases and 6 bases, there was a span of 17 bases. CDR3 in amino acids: CASRKTGQRAEAFF. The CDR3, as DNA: TGTGCCAGCAGGAAAACAGGGCAGAGGGCTGAAGCTTTCTTT.

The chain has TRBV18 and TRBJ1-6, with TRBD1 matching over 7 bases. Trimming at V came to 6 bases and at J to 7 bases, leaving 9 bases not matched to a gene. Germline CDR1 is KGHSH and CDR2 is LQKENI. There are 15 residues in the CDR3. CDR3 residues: CASSEGQASNSPLHF. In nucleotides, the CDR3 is TGTGCCAGCTCGGAAGGACAGGCTTCGAATTCACCCCTCCACTTT.

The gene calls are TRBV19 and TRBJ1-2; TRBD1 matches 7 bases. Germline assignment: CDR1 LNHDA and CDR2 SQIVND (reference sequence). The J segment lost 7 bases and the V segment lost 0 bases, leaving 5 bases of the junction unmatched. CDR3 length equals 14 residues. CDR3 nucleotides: TGTGCCAGTAGTATAGATACCGACAGGGCTGGCTACACCTTC. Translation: CASSIDTDRAGYTF.

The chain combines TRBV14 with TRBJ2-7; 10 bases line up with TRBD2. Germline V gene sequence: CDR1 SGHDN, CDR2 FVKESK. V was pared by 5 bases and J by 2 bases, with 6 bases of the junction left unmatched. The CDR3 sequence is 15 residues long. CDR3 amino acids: CASSSSSGGTYEQYF. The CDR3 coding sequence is TGTGCCAGCAGCTCGTCTAGCGGGGGAACCTACGAGCAGTACTTC. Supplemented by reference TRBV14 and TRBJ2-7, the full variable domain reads EAGVTQFPSHSVIEKGQTVTLRCDPISGHDNLYWYRRVMGKEIKFLLHFVKESKQDESGMPNNRFLAERTGGTYSTLKVQPAELEDSGVYFCASSSSSGGTYEQYFGPGTRLTVT.

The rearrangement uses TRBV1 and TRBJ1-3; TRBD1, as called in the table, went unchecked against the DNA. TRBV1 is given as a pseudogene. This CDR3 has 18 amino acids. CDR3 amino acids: CTSSQVASRQVSGNTIYF. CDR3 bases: TGCACCAGCAGCCAAGTGGCCTCACGACAGGTCTCTGGAAACACCATATATTTT.

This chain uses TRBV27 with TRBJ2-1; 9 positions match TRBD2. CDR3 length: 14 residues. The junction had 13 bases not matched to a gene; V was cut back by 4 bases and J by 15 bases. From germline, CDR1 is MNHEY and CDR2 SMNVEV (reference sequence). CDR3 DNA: TGTGCCAGCAGTTCGCTAGCGGGGACCTTAGGACTGTTCTTC. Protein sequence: CASSSLAGTLGLFF.

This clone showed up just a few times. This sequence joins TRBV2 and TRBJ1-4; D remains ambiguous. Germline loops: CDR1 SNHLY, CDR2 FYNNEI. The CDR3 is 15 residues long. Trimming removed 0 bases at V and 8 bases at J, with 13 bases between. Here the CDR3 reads CASSEAPRTGEKLFF. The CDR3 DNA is TGTGCCAGCAGTGAAGCCCCCCGGACTGGGGAAAAACTGTTTTTT. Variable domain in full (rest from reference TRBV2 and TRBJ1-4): EPEVTQTPSHQVTQMGQEVILRCVPISNHLYFYWYRQILGQKVEFLVSFYNNEISEKSEIFDDQFSVERPDGSNFTLKIRSTKLEDSAMYFCASSEAPRTGEKLFFGSGTQLSVL.

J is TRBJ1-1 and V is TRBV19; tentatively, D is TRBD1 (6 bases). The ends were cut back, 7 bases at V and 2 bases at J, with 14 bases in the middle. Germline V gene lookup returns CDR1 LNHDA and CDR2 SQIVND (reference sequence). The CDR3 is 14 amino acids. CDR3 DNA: TGTGCCAGTAAATCGGGACAAAGAAACACTGAAGCTTTCTTT. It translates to CASKSGQRNTEAFF.

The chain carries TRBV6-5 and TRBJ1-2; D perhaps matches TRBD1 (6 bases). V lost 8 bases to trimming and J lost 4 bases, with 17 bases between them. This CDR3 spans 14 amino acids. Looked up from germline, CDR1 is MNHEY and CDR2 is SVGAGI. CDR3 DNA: TGTGCCAGCTCCCAAGTGGACAGAGTCTATGGCTACACCTTC. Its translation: CASSQVDRVYGYTF.

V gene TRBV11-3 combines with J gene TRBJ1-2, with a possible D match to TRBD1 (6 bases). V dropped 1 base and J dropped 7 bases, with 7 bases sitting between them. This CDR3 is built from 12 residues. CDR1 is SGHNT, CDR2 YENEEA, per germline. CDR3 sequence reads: CASSLAGVGYTF. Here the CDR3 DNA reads TGTGCCAGCAGCTTAGCAGGGGTTGGCTACACCTTC. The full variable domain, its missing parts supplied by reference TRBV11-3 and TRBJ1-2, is EAGVVQSPRYKIIEKKQPVAFWCNPISGHNTLYWYLQNLGQGPELLIRYENEEAVDDSQLPKDRFSAERLKGVDSTLKIQPAELGDSAVYLCASSLAGVGYTFGSGTRLTVV.

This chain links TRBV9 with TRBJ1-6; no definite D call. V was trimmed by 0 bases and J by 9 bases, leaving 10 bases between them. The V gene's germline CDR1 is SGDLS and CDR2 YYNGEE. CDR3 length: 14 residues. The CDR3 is CASSVEIEGSPLHF. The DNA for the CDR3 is TGTGCCAGCAGCGTAGAGATAGAGGGTTCACCCCTCCACTTT.

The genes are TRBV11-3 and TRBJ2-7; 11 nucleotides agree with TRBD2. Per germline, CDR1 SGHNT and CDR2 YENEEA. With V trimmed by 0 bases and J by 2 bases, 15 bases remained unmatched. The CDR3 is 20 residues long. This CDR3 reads CASSLDNSGRLAGPTYEQYF. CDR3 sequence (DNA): TGTGCCAGCAGCTTAGATAACAGTGGAAGACTAGCGGGGCCAACCTACGAGCAGTACTTC.

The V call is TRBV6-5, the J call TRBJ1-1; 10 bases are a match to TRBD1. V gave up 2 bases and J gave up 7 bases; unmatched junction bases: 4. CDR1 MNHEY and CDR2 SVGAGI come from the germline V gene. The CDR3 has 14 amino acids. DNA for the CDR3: TGTGCCAGCAGTTACACAAGGGACAGGGGTGAAGCTTTCTTT. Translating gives CASSYTRDRGEAFF.

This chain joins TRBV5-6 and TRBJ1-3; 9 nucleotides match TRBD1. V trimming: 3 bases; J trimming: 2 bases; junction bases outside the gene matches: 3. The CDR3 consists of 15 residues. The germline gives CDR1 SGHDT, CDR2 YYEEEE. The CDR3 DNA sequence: TGTGCCAGCAGCTGGGGACAGGGTACTGGAAACACCATATATTTT. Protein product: CASSWGQGTGNTIYF.

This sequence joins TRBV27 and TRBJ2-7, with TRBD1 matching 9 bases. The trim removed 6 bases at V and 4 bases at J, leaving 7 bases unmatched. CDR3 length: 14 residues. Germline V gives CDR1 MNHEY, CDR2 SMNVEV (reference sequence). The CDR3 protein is CASRGTGKGYEQYF. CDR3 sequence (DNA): TGTGCCAGCAGGGGGACAGGGAAAGGTTACGAGCAGTACTTC.

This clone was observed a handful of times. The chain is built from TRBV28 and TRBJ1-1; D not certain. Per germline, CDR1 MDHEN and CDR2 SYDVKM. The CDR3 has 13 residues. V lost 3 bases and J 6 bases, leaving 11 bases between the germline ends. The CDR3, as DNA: TGTGCCAGCAGTTTGCCGGGAGTCGCTGAAGCTTTCTTT. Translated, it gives CASSLPGVAEAFF.

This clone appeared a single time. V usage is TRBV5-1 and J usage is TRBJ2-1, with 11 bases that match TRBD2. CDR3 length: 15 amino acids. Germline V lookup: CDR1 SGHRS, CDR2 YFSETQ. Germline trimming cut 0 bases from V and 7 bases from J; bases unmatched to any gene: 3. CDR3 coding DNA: TGCGCCAGCAGCTTGGTAGCTAGCGGGAGGAATGAGCAGTTCTTC. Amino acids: CASSLVASGRNEQFF.

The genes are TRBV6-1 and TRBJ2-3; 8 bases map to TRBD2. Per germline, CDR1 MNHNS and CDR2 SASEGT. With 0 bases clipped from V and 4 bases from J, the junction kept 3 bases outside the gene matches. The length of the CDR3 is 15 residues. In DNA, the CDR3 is TGTGCCAGCAGTGAAGCAGGAGCGGGAGCAGATACGCAGTATTTT. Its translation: CASSEAGAGADTQYF.

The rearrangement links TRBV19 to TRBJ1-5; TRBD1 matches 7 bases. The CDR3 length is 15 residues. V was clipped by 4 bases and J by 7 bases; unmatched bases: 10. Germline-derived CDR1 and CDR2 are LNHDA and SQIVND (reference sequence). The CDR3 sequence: CASSTRGGGGQPQHF. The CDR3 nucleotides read TGTGCCAGTAGTACCCGCGGAGGGGGCGGACAGCCCCAGCATTTT. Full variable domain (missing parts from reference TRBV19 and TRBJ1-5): DGGITQSPKYLFRKEGQNVTLSCEQNLNHDAMYWYRQDPGQGLRLIYYSQIVNDFQKGDIAEGYSVSREKKESFPLTVTSAQKNPTAFYLCASSTRGGGGQPQHFGDGTRLSIL.

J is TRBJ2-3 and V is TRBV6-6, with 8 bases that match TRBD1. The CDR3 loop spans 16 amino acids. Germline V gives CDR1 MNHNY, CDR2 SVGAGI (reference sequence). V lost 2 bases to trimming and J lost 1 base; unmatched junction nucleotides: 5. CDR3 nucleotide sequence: TGTGCCAGCAGTTACCCCAAGACAGGGGGCACAGATACGCAGTATTTT. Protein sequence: CASSYPKTGGTDTQYF.

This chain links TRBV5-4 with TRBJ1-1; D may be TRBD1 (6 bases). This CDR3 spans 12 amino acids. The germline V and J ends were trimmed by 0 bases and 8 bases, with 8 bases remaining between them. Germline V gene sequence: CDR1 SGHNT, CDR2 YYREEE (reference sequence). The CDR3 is CASSLVQGEAFF. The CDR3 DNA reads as TGTGCCAGCAGCTTGGTGCAGGGGGAAGCTTTCTTT.

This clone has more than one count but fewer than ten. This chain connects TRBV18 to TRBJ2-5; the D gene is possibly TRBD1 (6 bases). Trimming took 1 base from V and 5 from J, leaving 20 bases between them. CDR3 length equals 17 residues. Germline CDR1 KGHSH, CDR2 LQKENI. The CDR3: CASSPQDPAGAGETQYF. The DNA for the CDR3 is TGTGCCAGCTCACCACAGGACCCGGCAGGGGCTGGGGAGACCCAGTACTTC.

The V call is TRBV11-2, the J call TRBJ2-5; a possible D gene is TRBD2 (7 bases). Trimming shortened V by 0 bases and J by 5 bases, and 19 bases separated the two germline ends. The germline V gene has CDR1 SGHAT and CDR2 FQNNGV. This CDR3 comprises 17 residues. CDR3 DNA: TGTGCCAGCAGCTTAGAGGCCCGGGGGGCAAAAGGCGAGACCCAGTACTTC. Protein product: CASSLEARGAKGETQYF.

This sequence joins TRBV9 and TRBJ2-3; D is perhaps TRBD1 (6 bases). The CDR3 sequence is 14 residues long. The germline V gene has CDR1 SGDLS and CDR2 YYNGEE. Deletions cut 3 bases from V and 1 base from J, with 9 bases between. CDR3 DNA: TGTGCCAGCAGCGAGGACAGCCGCACAGATACGCAGTATTTT. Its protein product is CASSEDSRTDTQYF.

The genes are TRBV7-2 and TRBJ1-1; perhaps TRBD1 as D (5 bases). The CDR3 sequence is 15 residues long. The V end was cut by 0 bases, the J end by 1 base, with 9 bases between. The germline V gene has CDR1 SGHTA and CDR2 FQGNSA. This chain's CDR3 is CASSLAGVGNTEAFF. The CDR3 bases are TGTGCCAGCAGCTTAGCAGGGGTTGGGAACACTGAAGCTTTCTTT.

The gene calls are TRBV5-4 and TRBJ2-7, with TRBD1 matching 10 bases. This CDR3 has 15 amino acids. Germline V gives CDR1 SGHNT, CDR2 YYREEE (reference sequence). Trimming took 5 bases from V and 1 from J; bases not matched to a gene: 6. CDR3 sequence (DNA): TGTGCCAGCAGAAGTGGACAGGGGGTATCCTACGAGCAGTACTTC. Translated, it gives CASRSGQGVSYEQYF.

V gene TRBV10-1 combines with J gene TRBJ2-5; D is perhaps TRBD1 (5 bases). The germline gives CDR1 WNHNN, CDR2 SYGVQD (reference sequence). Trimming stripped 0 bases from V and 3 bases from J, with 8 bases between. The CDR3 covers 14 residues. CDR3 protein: CASSESGREETQYF. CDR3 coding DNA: TGCGCCAGCAGTGAGTCAGGCAGGGAAGAGACCCAGTACTTC.

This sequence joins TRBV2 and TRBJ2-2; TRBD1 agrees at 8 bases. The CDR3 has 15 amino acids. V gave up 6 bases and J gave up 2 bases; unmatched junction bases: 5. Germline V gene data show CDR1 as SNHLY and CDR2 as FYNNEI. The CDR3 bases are TGTGCCAGCAGGGCCGGGACAGGCAACACCGGGGAGCTGTTTTTT. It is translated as CASRAGTGNTGELFF. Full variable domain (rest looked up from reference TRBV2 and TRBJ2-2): EPEVTQTPSHQVTQMGQEVILRCVPISNHLYFYWYRQILGQKVEFLVSFYNNEISEKSEIFDDQFSVERPDGSNFTLKIRSTKLEDSAMYFCASRAGTGNTGELFFGEGSRLTVL.

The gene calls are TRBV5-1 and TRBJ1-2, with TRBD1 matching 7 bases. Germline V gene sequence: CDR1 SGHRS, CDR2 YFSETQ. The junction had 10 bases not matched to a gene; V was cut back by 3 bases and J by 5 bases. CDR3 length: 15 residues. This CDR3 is CASSSTGSNVYGYTF. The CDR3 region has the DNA TGCGCCAGCAGCTCGACAGGGTCCAATGTTTATGGCTACACCTTC.

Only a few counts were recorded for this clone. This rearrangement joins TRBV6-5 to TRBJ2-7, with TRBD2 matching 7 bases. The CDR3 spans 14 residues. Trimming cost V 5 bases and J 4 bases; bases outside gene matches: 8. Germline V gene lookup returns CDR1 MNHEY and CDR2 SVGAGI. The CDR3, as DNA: TGTGCCAGCAGTAGGAAGCCGGGACTATACGAGCAGTACTTC. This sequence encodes CASSRKPGLYEQYF.